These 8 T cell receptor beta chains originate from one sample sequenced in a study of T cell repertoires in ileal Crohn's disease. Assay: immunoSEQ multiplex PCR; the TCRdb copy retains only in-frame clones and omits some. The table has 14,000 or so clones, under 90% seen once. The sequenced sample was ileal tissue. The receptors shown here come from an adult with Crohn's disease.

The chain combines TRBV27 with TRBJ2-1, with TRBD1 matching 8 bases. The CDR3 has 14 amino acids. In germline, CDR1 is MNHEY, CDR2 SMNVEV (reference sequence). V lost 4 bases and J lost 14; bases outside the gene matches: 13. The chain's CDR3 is CASSSITRTGKEFF. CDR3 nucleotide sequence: TGTGCCAGCAGTTCGATCACCCGGACAGGGAAGGAGTTCTTC.

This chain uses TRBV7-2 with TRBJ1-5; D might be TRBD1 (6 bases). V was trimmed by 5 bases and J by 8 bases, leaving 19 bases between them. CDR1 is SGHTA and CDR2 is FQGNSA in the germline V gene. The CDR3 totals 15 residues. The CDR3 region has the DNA TGTGCCAGCAGCCCGGGACAAACTCCATTAGAGCCCCAGCATTTT. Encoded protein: CASSPGQTPLEPQHF.

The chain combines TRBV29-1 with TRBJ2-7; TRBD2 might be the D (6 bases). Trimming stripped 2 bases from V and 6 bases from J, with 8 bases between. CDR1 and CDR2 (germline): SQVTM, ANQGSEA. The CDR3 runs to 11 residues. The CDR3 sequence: CSVEKGGEQYF. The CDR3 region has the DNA TGCAGCGTTGAAAAGGGAGGCGAGCAGTACTTC.

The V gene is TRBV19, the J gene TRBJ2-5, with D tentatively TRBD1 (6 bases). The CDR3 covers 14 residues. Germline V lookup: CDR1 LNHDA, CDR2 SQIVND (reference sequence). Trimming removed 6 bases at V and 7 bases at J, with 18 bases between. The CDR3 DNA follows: TGTGCCAGTAGCCGAGGACAGACCTTAGGGACCCAGTACTTC. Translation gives CASSRGQTLGTQYF. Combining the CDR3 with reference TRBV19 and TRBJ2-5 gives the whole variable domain DGGITQSPKYLFRKEGQNVTLSCEQNLNHDAMYWYRQDPGQGLRLIYYSQIVNDFQKGDIAEGYSVSREKKESFPLTVTSAQKNPTAFYLCASSRGQTLGTQYFGPGTRLLVL.

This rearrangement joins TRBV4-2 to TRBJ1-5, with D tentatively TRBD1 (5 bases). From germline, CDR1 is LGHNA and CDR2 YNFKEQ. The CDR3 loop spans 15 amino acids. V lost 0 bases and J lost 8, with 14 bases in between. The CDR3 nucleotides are TGTGCCAGCAGCCAAGAGGGGATTTCGGGGGAGCCCCAGCATTTT. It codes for CASSQEGISGEPQHF.

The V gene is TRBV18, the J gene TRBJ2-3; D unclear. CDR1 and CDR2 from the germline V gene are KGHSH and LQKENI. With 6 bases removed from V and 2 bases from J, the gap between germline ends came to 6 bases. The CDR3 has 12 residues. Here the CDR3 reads CASSGPTDTQYF. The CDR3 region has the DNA TGTGCCAGCTCGGGCCCCACAGATACGCAGTATTTT. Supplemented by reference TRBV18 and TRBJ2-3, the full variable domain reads NAGVMQNPRHLVRRRGQEARLRCSPMKGHSHVYWYRQLPEEGLKFMVYLQKENIIDESGMPKERFSAEFPKEGPSILRIQQVVRGDSAAYFCASSGPTDTQYFGPGTRLTVL.

This CDR3 is CASSLRDRADEQYF. The CDR3, as DNA: TGCGCCAGCAGCTTACGGGACAGGGCCGATGAGCAGTACTTC. The chain is built from TRBV5-1 and TRBJ2-7, with 9 positions matching TRBD1. Per germline, CDR1 SGHRS and CDR2 YFSETQ. CDR3 length: 14 residues. The junction had 7 bases not matched to a gene; V was cut back by 2 bases and J by 7 bases.

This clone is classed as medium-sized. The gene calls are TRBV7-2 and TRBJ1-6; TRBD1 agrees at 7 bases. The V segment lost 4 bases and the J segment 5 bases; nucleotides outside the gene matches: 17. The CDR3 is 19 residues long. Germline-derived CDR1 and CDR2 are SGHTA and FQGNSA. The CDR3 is CASSSPGQIRRKNNSPLHF. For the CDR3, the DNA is TGTGCCAGCAGCTCCCCGGGACAGATTCGGCGTAAGAATAATTCACCCCTCCACTTT.